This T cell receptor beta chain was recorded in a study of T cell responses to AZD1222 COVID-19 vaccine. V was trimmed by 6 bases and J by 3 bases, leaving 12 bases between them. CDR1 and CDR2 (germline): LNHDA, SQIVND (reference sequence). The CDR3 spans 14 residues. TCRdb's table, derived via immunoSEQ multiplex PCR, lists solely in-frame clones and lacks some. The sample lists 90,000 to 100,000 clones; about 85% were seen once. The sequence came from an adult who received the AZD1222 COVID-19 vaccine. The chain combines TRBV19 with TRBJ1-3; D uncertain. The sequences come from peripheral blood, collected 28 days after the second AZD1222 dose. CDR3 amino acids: CASSRSGGGNTIYF. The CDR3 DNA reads TGTGCCAGTAGCAGGAGTGGAGGTGGAAACACCATATATTTT.